The T cell receptor (beta chain) described here comes from a study of CD8+ T cells in alopecia areata (dated by TCRdb to the late 2010s). With respect to the entire study: The treated patients took part in an open-label pilot trial in which moderate-to-severe alopecia areata was treated with oral tofacitinib at 5 to 10 mg twice daily. Clonality in the scalp was compared among normal scalp (n=4), patchy alopecia areata scalp (n=8), and alopecia totalis/universalis scalp (n=8). In both human patients and the C3H/HeJ mouse model, the study applied high-throughput TCRbeta sequencing to look at T cell clonal expansion in alopecia areata. The RNA source kit depended on sample type: the PAXgene miRNA kit for fixed scalp, the miRNeasy kit for PBMCs, and the RNeasy kit for mouse skin. TCRbeta CDR3 regions were amplified by immunoSEQ multiplex PCR using 35 Vbeta forward and 13 Jbeta reverse primers. Scalp tissue and sorted CD4+ and CD8+ peripheral blood T cells from patchy and totalis/universalis alopecia areata patients and from healthy controls were covered by human TCRbeta sequencing. Tofacitinib was given for 6 to 18 months, followed by 6 months of follow-up off drug to assess delayed response and recurrence. Patients on tofacitinib were biopsied at baseline and after 4 and 24 weeks of treatment, and several of the patients also had a later scalp biopsy. Disease severity in treated patients was measured with the SALT score, which quantifies the percentage of affected scalp surface area.

To note about this clone: Its antigen is unknown. No much larger clonotype is one base removed from it; base qualities were not supplied.

V is cut by 3 bases and J by 10 bases, and the space between the germline ends is 10 bases. The CDR3 goes from the cysteine to the phenylalanine over 11 residues. The sequence is cut down to CDR3 DNA, 33 bases in frame from base 1. From a lookup of the germline V gene, CDR1 and CDR2 are SQVTM and ANQGSEA. The sample's time point label, decoded: about 4 weeks on oral tofacitinib. The treatment or condition label corresponds to: oral pan-JAK inhibitor, 5-10 mg twice daily. Peripheral blood and lesional scalp punch biopsies were obtained from patients with alopecia areata. PBMCs were isolated by density centrifugation and stained for CD3, CD4 and CD8, and CD4+ and CD8+ T cells were sorted on a FACSAria. What the authors observed across the whole study: Compared with normal scalp, lesional scalp, particularly in alopecia totalis/universalis, had higher clonality and more expanded CD8+ clones, which suggests antigenic drive. Because the treated cohort was small and had just a single nonresponder, larger studies are needed to establish links between baseline CD8+ expansion and response. Many expanded lesional clones were found to persist in scalp and blood during tofacitinib treatment, and relapse after treatment cessation may be partly explained by this persistence. Unlike mouse skin, where gammadelta T cells dominate, normal human skin contains resident alphabeta T cells that get sequenced too, which complicates analysis of the scalp TCR repertoire. Shared TCR sequences between patients were less evident than in mice, which may be partly attributable to HLA diversity in the patient population. Tofacitinib significantly decreased scalp clonality and the number of expanded CD8+ clones among the top 100 scalp clones.

Library creation used the immunoSEQ multiplex PCR assay. To provide template for TCR sequencing, every sample had RNA extracted and reverse transcribed into cDNA. First-strand cDNA was synthesized using SuperScript III with a 2:1 mix of oligo-dT and random hexamers. A synthetic immune receptor repertoire was used to assess amplification bias, and residual bias was removed computationally. Regarding the original processing steps: After raw reads were preprocessed to remove errors, the CDR3 was defined following IMGT conventions as running from the conserved cysteine to phenylalanine. Clonality was calculated as 1 minus Shannon entropy normalized by log2 of the number of productive unique TCRs. Whether each scalp clone was CD4 or CD8 was inferred by checking scalp TCRbeta sequences against the CD4 and CD8 repertoires from sorted blood. Drawn from immuneACCESS, this table holds only the in-frame rearrangements with V and J called that TCRdb kept. Clones are partly lost; checked studies trace under half to an unresolved V gene and leave the rest unexplained. That table gives V, J and clone size, and the DNA gave D and trimming. The sample data list about 76,000 clones, and about 30% of these were observed just once. Under 15% of the sample is held by the ten biggest clonotypes.

The V and J segments used are TRBV29-1 and TRBJ2-1; TRBD2 could be the D gene, as 5 bases match. Specimen: CD8+ T cells sorted from blood, collected at week 4, from a patient treated with tofacitinib. The receptor was derived from a human donor with alopecia areata. The nucleotides are TGCAGCGTTGAGGCTTGGGAGGAGCAGTTCTTC. Its translation reads: CSVEAWEEQFF.